A single sample is the source of the 6 T cell receptor beta chains below, sequenced in a study of HIV-infected patients and healthy controls. Around 500 ng RNA was reverse transcribed with alpha and beta constant-region primers. Separate chain-specific third strand synthesis with multiplexing indices produced the alpha and beta libraries. Each CDR3 protein gets one entry after TCRdb re-called the 5' RACE reads with MiXCR. The table has under 10,000 distinct CDR3 sequences, 5% to 6.5% seen once. All unsorted peripheral T cells were captured because whole blood was used without fractionation. Sequences were derived from blood, sampled before antiretroviral therapy. Source of these receptors: an adult with HIV infection.

Within the sample, this clonotype is medium-sized. The chain is built from TRBV7-8 and TRBJ1-5; D unresolved. Trimming took off 5 bases at V and 0 bases at J, with 14 bases between the two ends. Germline CDR1 reads SGHVS; CDR2 reads FQNEAQ. This CDR3 region has 16 residues. CDR3 nucleotides: TGTGCCAGCAGCCCCAGAGATGTGTATAGCAATCAGCCCCAGCATTTT. It is translated as CASSPRDVYSNQPQHF. Combining the CDR3 with reference TRBV7-8 and TRBJ1-5 gives the whole variable domain GAGVSQSPRYKVAKRGQDVALRCDPISGHVSLFWYQQALGQGPEFLTYFQNEAQLDKSGLPSDRFFAERPEGSVSTLKIQRTQQEDSAVYLCASSPRDVYSNQPQHFGDGTRLSIL.

There are many counts of this clonotype. This chain joins TRBV12-3 or TRBV12-4 and TRBJ2-7, with 7 bases lining up with TRBD1. Unmatched junction bases numbered 10, after V lost 5 bases and J lost 6 bases. This CDR3 has 14 amino acids. The CDR3 spells CASSPRRTGSEQYF. CDR3 sequence (DNA): TGTGCCAGCAGTCCCCGAAGGACAGGCTCCGAGCAGTACTTC.

This clonotype was found many times. V usage is TRBV5-1 and J usage is TRBJ2-1; D unclear. The germline V and J ends were trimmed by 0 bases and 3 bases, with 7 bases remaining between them. Germline values: CDR1 SGHRS, CDR2 YFSETQ. The CDR3 length is 14 residues. The CDR3 DNA reads TGCGCCAGCAGCTTGGTGCCAGTCTACAATGAGCAGTTCTTC. This sequence encodes CASSLVPVYNEQFF. Looking up the rest from reference TRBV5-1 and TRBJ2-1 gives the full variable domain: KAGVTQTPRYLIKTRGQQVTLSCSPISGHRSVSWYQQTPGQGLQFLFEYFSETQRNKGNFPGRFSGRQFSNSRSEMNVSTLELGDSALYLCASSLVPVYNEQFFGPGTRLTVL.

This clonotype came up many times. CDR3 bases: TGTGCCAGCAGTCCGGGACACGAGCCCTCCTACGAGCAGTACGTC. Its translation is CASSPGHEPSYEQYV. The V call is TRBV5-8, the J call TRBJ2-7, with D maybe TRBD1 (6 bases). The CDR3 totals 15 residues. The germline V gene encodes CDR1 SGHTS and CDR2 YDEGEE. V lost 5 bases to trimming and J lost 0 bases, with 15 bases between them.

This clonotype was seen ten or more times. CDR3 region: CASSEFDSPDYGYTF. As DNA, the CDR3 is TGTGCCAGCAGTGAATTTGACAGCCCCGACTATGGCTACACCTTC. V usage is TRBV6-1 and J usage is TRBJ1-2; a possible D gene is TRBD1 (5 bases). CDR1 is MNHNS and CDR2 is SASEGT in the germline V gene. Trimming pared 2 bases from V and 3 bases from J, leaving 13 bases between. The CDR3 loop spans 15 amino acids.

The sample holds many counts of this clonotype. The rearrangement links TRBV5-6 to TRBJ2-3; D is unclear. CDR3 length equals 12 residues. The ends were cut back, 3 bases at V and 1 base at J, with 3 bases in the middle. Germline loops: CDR1 SGHDT, CDR2 YYEEEE. This CDR3 reads CASSYGTDTQYF. For the CDR3, the DNA is TGTGCCAGCAGCTATGGCACAGATACGCAGTATTTT.